This TCR beta chain was found in a study of post-analysis software for immune sequencing data. Researchers reported that TCR beta cDNA libraries carried unique molecular identifiers. One entry per CDR3 protein, called by TCRdb with MiXCR from the PCR reads. The sample records about 540,000 distinct CDR3 sequences, 34% being singletons. V was clipped by 5 bases and J by 6 bases, with 11 bases between them. CDR3 length: 12 amino acids. CDR1 and CDR2 (germline): SGHVS, FQNEAQ. The study's findings and limits: When patients were compared with controls, four or five TRBV segments were more frequent, TRBV5-6, TRBV5-1 and TRBV20-1 among them.

This clonotype was recorded a few times. Its antigen is undetermined. Sequenced sample: blood. This sequence originates from a girl under 18 with multiple sclerosis. The gene calls are TRBV7-8 and TRBJ2-7; the D call may be TRBD1 or TRBD2 (5 bases each). CDR3 bases: TGTGCCAGCAGCGCCGGGGCTATCGAGCAGTACTTC. Translation gives CASSAGAIEQYF.